Following are 16 T cell receptor beta chains from one sample sequenced in a study of CD8+ T cells in alopecia areata. cDNA prepared by RNA extraction and subsequent reverse transcription served as the template for sequencing. Assay used: immunoSEQ multiplex PCR; TCRdb lists only in-frame clones, some missing. The sample contains fewer than 110,000 clones, just under 60% of which appear only once. Sample treatment: oral pan-JAK inhibitor, 5-10 mg twice daily. The sample here was CD8+ T cells sorted from blood, taken between weeks 55 and 70, from a patient treated with tofacitinib. The receptor set was obtained from a human donor with alopecia areata.

The chain links TRBV9 to TRBJ1-1; no reliable D call. CDR1 is SGDLS and CDR2 is YYNGEE in the germline V gene. V was cut by 3 bases and J by 4 bases, with 10 bases left in between. This CDR3 is built from 13 residues. The CDR3 coding sequence is TGTGCCAGCAGCGAAGGGCCAGGCACTGAAGCTTTCTTT. Translation: CASSEGPGTEAFF.

V is TRBV5-1 and J is TRBJ1-2; 8 positions agree with TRBD1. The length of the CDR3 is 16 residues. Germline CDR1 is SGHRS and CDR2 is YFSETQ. Trimming removed 3 bases from V and 6 bases from J; junction bases left unmatched: 13. CDR3 in DNA: TGCGCCAGCAGCTCGGCCTCGGACAGGGTAGTTGATGGCTACACCTTC. Protein sequence: CASSSASDRVVDGYTF.

This chain links TRBV9 with TRBJ2-7; perhaps TRBD2 as D (6 bases). V was cut by 0 bases and J by 1 base, with 14 bases left in between. In germline, CDR1 is SGDLS, CDR2 YYNGEE. The CDR3 is made up of 16 amino acids. This CDR3 reads CASSVGYSGESYEQYF. Written as DNA, the CDR3 is TGTGCCAGCAGCGTAGGCTATTCGGGGGAGTCCTACGAGCAGTACTTC.

This rearrangement joins TRBV5-1 to TRBJ2-7; maybe TRBD2 (7 bases). V was pared by 1 base and J by 2 bases, with 10 bases between. Germline V gene lookup returns CDR1 SGHRS and CDR2 YFSETQ. There are 14 residues in the CDR3. The CDR3 nucleotides read TGCGCCAGCAGCTTGCGGGGGGCCGCCTACGAGCAGTACTTC. Its protein is CASSLRGAAYEQYF.

This sequence joins TRBV4-1 and TRBJ2-7; unclear D gene. Between the trimmed V and J ends, which lost 0 bases and 2 bases, there was a span of 5 bases. Germline V gene lookup returns CDR1 MGHRA and CDR2 YSYEKL. CDR3 length equals 13 residues. The CDR3 nucleotides read TGCGCCAGCAGCCAAGAAGGAGCCTACGAGCAGTACTTC. It translates to CASSQEGAYEQYF.

J is TRBJ2-7 and V is TRBV19, with D maybe TRBD1 (5 bases). V was shortened by 5 bases and J by 6 bases, with 14 bases between the two germline ends. The CDR3 is made up of 13 amino acids. Germline values: CDR1 LNHDA, CDR2 SQIVND (reference sequence). The CDR3 sequence: CASSPQGFGEQYF. In DNA form, the CDR3 reads TGTGCCAGTAGTCCGCAGGGTTTTGGCGAGCAGTACTTC.

The rearrangement joins TRBV23-1 to TRBJ1-1; a possible D gene is TRBD1 (5 bases). TRBV23-1 has ORF status, its function being uncertain. Trimming removed 2 bases at V and 0 bases at J, with 25 bases between. This CDR3 has 20 residues. In DNA, the CDR3 is TGCGCCAGCAGTCAAACCCCGGGGGAGGATAGCCAAACCATGAACACTGAAGCTTTCTTT. Translating it yields CASSQTPGEDSQTMNTEAFF.

The rearrangement joins TRBV6-5 to TRBJ1-5, with TRBD1 identical over 9 bases. V shed 6 bases and J 4 bases; nucleotides not matched to a gene: 7. Germline V gene data show CDR1 as MNHEY and CDR2 as SVGAGI. The CDR3 is 15 residues long. The CDR3 sequence: CASRDRDRVNQPQHF. CDR3 nucleotide sequence: TGTGCCAGCAGAGACAGGGACAGGGTGAATCAGCCCCAGCATTTT.

The chain recombines TRBV9 with TRBJ1-1; D uncertain. Germline V lookup: CDR1 SGDLS, CDR2 YYNGEE. Trimming stripped 4 bases from V and 7 bases from J, with 11 bases between. This CDR3 region has 12 residues. The CDR3 DNA is TGTGCCAGCAGCCCGCCCGGTGTTGAAGCTTTCTTT. This codes for CASSPPGVEAFF.

The V gene is TRBV7-9, the J gene TRBJ1-6; the D is unclear. CDR1 is SEHNR and CDR2 is FQNEAQ in the germline V gene (reference sequence). V dropped 2 bases and J dropped 7 bases, with 12 bases sitting between them. The length of the CDR3 is 15 residues. CDR3 bases: TGTGCCAGCAGCTTAAGCTGGTCCGGAAATTCACCCCTCCACTTT. It codes for CASSLSWSGNSPLHF.

There are a few counts of this clone. The chain joins TRBV11-2 to TRBJ2-4, with D possibly being TRBD2 (5 bases). The germline V gene encodes CDR1 SGHAT and CDR2 FQNNGV. CDR3 length: 12 amino acids. Between the trimmed V and J ends, which lost 4 bases and 7 bases, there was a span of 8 bases. CDR3: CASSSRGNIQYF. CDR3 sequence (DNA): TGTGCCAGCAGCTCACGAGGGAACATTCAGTACTTC.

V and J are TRBV30 and TRBJ2-5, with D possibly being TRBD2 (7 bases). Between the trimmed V and J ends, which lost 3 bases and 5 bases, there was a span of 25 bases. This CDR3 contains 17 residues. The V gene's germline CDR1 is GTSNPN and CDR2 SVGIG (reference sequence). This CDR3 is CAWRGVGRGHKWETQYF. CDR3 nucleotides: TGTGCCTGGAGGGGCGTAGGGCGGGGGCACAAATGGGAGACCCAGTACTTC. Looking up the rest from reference TRBV30 and TRBJ2-5 gives the full variable domain: SQTIHQWPATLVQPVGSPLSLECTVEGTSNPNLYWYRQAAGRGLQLLFYSVGIGQISSEVPQNLSASRPQDRQFILSSKKLLLSDSGFYLCAWRGVGRGHKWETQYFGPGTRLLVL.

This chain connects TRBV18 to TRBJ2-3, with 7 positions matching TRBD1. Per the germline V gene, CDR1 is KGHSH and CDR2 is LQKENI. V trimming: 1 base; J trimming: 4 bases; junction bases outside the gene matches: 5. The CDR3 spans 15 residues. This CDR3 reads CASSPLMQGADTQYF. The CDR3 DNA follows: TGTGCCAGCTCACCACTGATGCAGGGGGCAGATACGCAGTATTTT.

As regards this clone: Relative to the germline gene, one junction end is altered; a read error may explain this. J is TRBJ1-2 and V is TRBV5-1; 7 positions agree with TRBD1. Germline V gene data show CDR1 as SGHRS and CDR2 as YFSETQ. The CDR3 loop spans 16 amino acids. CDR3 residues: CASSLDEYRGWYGHTF. CDR3 nucleotide sequence: TGCGCCAGCAGCTTGGATGAGTACAGGGGATGGTATGGCCACACCTTC.

Note on this clone: This sequence is one base from a far larger clone and is likely a read error. This sample includes further DNA sequences coding for the same CDR3. The genes are TRBV11-2 and TRBJ1-2; D is ambiguous. Germline V CDR1 and CDR2: SGHAT, FQNNGV. V was trimmed by 1 base and J by 2 bases, leaving 5 bases between them. The CDR3 consists of 13 residues. The CDR3 sequence: CASSLGQNYGYTF. The DNA for the CDR3 is TGTGCCAGCAGCTTAGGGCAGAACTATGGCTACACCTTC.

The rearrangement uses TRBV30 and TRBJ2-1; TRBD1 might be the D (5 bases). Trimming left V 1 base short and J 7 bases short, with 8 bases between. The CDR3 loop spans 12 amino acids. Germline CDR1 GTSNPN, CDR2 SVGIG (reference sequence). The CDR3 loop reads CAWSDAGNEQFF. In DNA form, the CDR3 reads TGTGCCTGGAGTGATGCAGGGAATGAGCAGTTCTTC.